The entry below gives a single T cell receptor (beta chain) sequence along with its context. The sample belongs to a study of blood T cells in healthy people across ages. A second 7 to 11 cycle PCR used barcoded and J-beta primers. MiXCR was run by TCRdb on the 5' RACE reads, yielding one entry per CDR3 protein. Seen here are about 800,000 distinct CDR3 sequences, 20% to 25% observed once, and the top ten hold approximately 4%. Trimming took 7 bases from V and 7 from J, leaving 19 bases between them. There are 15 residues in the CDR3. In germline, CDR1 is MNHEY, CDR2 SVGEGT. These data were also filed under a second study, of T cells of mothers and their children.

The sequenced sample consisted of blood. The source is a boy under 18 in good health. The rearrangement links TRBV6-2 or TRBV6-3 to TRBJ1-4; D gene unclear. The CDR3 is CASTQPAGESEKLFF. As DNA, the CDR3 is TGTGCCAGCACCCAGCCCGCCGGCGAGTCTGAAAAACTGTTTTTT.